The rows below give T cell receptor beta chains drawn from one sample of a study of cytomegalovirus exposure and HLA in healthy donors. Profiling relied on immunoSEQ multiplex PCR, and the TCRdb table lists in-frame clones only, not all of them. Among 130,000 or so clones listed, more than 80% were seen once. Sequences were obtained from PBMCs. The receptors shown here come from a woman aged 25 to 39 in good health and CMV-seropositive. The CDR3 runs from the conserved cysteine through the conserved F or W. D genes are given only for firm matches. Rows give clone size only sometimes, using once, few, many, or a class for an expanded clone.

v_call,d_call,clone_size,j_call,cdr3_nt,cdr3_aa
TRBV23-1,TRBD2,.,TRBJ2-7,TGCGCCAGCCCCACCAGAGCCGCTAGCGGCGTTTCCTACGAGCAGTACTTC,CASPTRAASGVSYEQYF
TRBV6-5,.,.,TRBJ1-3,TGTGCCAGCAGTTATGCAGGGATCGGAAACACCATATATTTT,CASSYAGIGNTIYF
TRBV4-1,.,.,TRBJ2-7,TGCGCCAGCAGCCAAGTCCGGGCGGGATTAGGATCCGAGCAGTACTTC,CASSQVRAGLGSEQYF
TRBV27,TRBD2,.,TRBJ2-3,TGTGCCAGCAGTTCGGCCGGGACTAGCGGGGGGGCCCGGACAGATACGCAGTATTTT,CASSSAGTSGGARTDTQYF
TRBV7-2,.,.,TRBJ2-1,TGTGCCAGCAGCTCCACCGCGGGCACCTCCTACAATGAGCAGTTCTTC,CASSSTAGTSYNEQFF
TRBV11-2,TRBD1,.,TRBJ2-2,TGTGCCAGCAGCCGGGGGACAGGCGGGGAGCTGTTTTTT,CASSRGTGGELFF
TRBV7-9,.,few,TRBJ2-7,TGTGCCAGCAGCTTAGCCCTGGGCCCCGAGCAGTACTTC,CASSLALGPEQYF
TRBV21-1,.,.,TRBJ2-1,TGTGCCAGCAGCAAAGGACAGGGCTGTGAGCAGTTCTTC,CASSKGQGCEQFF
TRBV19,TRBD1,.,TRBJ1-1,TGTGCCAGTAGTATTCTCCGGGACAGTACTCAAGCTTTCTTT,CASSILRDSTQAFF
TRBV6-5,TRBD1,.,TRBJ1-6,TGTGCCAGCAGTTACTCCGGACAGGGGAGTTCACCCCTCCACTTT,CASSYSGQGSSPLHF
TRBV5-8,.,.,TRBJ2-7,TGTGCCAGCAAAAAAGGGGCCTACGAGCAGTACTTC,CASKKGAYEQYF
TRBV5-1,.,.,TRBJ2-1,TGCGCCAGCAGCCGCAGACCCGTCCAGGGATACAATGAGCAGTTCTTC,CASSRRPVQGYNEQFF
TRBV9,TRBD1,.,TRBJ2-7,TGTGCCAGCAGCGGCGGGACAGGGCCCTACGAGCAGTACTTC,CASSGGTGPYEQYF
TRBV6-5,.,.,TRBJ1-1,TGTGCCAGCAGTTCCCCGCTCCTCAGGGGAAGTCCTGAAGCTTTCTTT,CASSSPLLRGSPEAFF
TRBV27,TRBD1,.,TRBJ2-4,TGTGCCAGCAGGGCATGGACAGGGGACAAAAACATTCAGTACTTC,CASRAWTGDKNIQYF
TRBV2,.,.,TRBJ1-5,TGTGCCAGCAGTGAAGTGGGAGGGGCCAATCAGCCCCAGCATTTT,CASSEVGGANQPQHF
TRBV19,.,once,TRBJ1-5,TGTGCCAGTAGTCAAGGTGGAGGAGGGCAGGGTAGTCAGCCCCAGCATTTT,CASSQGGGGQGSQPQHF
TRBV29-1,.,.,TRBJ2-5,TGCAGCGCGTACAGGGACCAAGAGACCCAGTACTTC,CSAYRDQETQYF
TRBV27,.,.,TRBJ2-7,TGTGCCAGCAGTCTCAGCTCCTACGAGCAGTACTTC,CASSLSSYEQYF
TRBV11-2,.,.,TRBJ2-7,TGTGCCAGCAGCTTTCGACAGTTCACCCCTATTTACGAGCAGTACTTC,CASSFRQFTPIYEQYF
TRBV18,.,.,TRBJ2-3,TGTGCCAGCTCACCACCGTCACAGTTTAGCACAGATACGCAGTATTTT,CASSPPSQFSTDTQYF
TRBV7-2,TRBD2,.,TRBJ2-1,TGTGCCAGCAGCTATTTAGCGGGGGGGCACACTGAGCAGTTCTTC,CASSYLAGGHTEQFF
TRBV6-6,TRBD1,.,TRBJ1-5,TGTGCCAGCAGTGACAGGGGGCATGGAAATCAGCCCCAGCATTTT,CASSDRGHGNQPQHF
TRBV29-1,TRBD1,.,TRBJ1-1,TGCAGCGCGGACAGGGTGAACACTGAAGCTTTCTTT,CSADRVNTEAFF
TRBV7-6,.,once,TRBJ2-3,TGTGCCAGCAGCCCGATTATGAGGATGGCAGATACGCAGTATTTT,CASSPIMRMADTQYF
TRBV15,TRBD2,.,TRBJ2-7,TGTGCCACCAGCAGAGATGGTAGCGGGAGTTACGAGCAGTACTTC,CATSRDGSGSYEQYF
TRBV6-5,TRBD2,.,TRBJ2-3,TGTGCCAGCAGTTTCAGCGGGAGGTCTGCAGATACGCAGTATTTT,CASSFSGRSADTQYF
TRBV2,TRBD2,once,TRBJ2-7,TGTGCCAGCAGTGATGCGGGGGTGAGCTACGAGCAGTACTTC,CASSDAGVSYEQYF
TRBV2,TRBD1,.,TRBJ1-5,TGTGCCAGCAGTGAACTCGGCAGGGGGCGGCAGCCCCAGCATTTT,CASSELGRGRQPQHF
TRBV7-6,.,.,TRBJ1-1,TGTGCCAGCAGCTTCGGGGGGGCGGCTGAAGCTTTCTTT,CASSFGGAAEAFF
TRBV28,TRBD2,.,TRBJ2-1,TGTGCCAGCAGTTTGGGGACTAGCATGAACAATGAGCAGTTCTTC,CASSLGTSMNNEQFF
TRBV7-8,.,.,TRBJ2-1,TGTGCCAGCAGCCTTGTATACAATGAGCAGTTCTTC,CASSLVYNEQFF
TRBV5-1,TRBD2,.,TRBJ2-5,TGCGCCAGCAGCTTCGCGGGAGGATCGGGAGAGACCCAGTACTTC,CASSFAGGSGETQYF
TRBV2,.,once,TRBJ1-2,TGTGCCAGCAGTGACAGGGCCCTGAGGTATGGCTACACCTTC,CASSDRALRYGYTF
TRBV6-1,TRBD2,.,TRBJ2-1,TGTGCCAGCAGAGCGGGAGCTTACAATGAGCAGTTCTTC,CASRAGAYNEQFF
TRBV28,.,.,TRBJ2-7,TGTGCCAGCAGCCTCAGGGGAGGCAGGGGGGCTTCCTACGAGCAGTACTTC,CASSLRGGRGASYEQYF
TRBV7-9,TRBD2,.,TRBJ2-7,TGTGCCAGCAGCGCAGGGACTAGCGATTCCTACGAGCAGTACTTC,CASSAGTSDSYEQYF
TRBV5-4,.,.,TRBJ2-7,TGTGCCAGCAGCTTGGGTGGCAGAATAAACGAGCAGTACTTC,CASSLGGRINEQYF
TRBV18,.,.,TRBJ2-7,TGTGCCAGCACAATCCCGGGTAGCTACGAGCAGTACTTC,CASTIPGSYEQYF
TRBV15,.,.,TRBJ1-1,TGTGCCACCAGCAGAGGACGAGAGAGGGGGACTGAAGCTTTCTTT,CATSRGRERGTEAFF
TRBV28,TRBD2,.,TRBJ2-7,TGTGCCAGCATTCTAAGCGGGAGGAGCTCCTACGAGCAGTACTTC,CASILSGRSSYEQYF
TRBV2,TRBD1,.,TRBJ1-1,TGTGCCAGCAGTGAAGCGCTTCTGGGGACAGGGGGTGTGAACACTGAAGCTTTCTTT,CASSEALLGTGGVNTEAFF
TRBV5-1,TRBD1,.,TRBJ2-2,TGCGCCAGCAGGACTACCGGTACAGGGGTCGGGGAGCTGTTTTTT,CASRTTGTGVGELFF
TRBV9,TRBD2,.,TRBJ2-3,TGTGCCAGCAGCGCCGCCGGGACTAGCGGGAGTTGGGGTGGCACAGATACGCAGTATTTT,CASSAAGTSGSWGGTDTQYF
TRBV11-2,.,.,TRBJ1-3,TGTGCCAGCAGCTTAGTCCCAACTCTCTCTGGAAACACCATATATTTT,CASSLVPTLSGNTIYF
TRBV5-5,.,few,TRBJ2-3,TGTGCCAGCAGCACGGACTACCCCACAGATACGCAGTATTTT,CASSTDYPTDTQYF
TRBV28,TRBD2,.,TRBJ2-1,TGTGCCAGCAGTTTGGGCGGGAGGGACAATGAGCAGTTCTTC,CASSLGGRDNEQFF
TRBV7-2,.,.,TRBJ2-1,TGTGCCAGCAGCTCGGCGGGGGCCTCCTACAATGAGCAGTTCTTC,CASSSAGASYNEQFF
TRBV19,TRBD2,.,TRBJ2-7,TGTGCCAGTAGTAGCGGAGGGAGCGGGGCCCCCTACGAGCAGTACTTC,CASSSGGSGAPYEQYF
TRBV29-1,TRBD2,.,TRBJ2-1,TGCAGCGTTGGCTACGTTAGCGGGAGCTTAAACGATGAGCAGTTCTTC,CSVGYVSGSLNDEQFF
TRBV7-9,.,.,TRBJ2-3,TGTCTTAGCGGCCGTAGCACAGATACGCAGTATTTT,CLSGRSTDTQYF
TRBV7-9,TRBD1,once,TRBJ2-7,TGTGCCAGCAACGACAGGGGGGCCTACGAGCAGTACTTC,CASNDRGAYEQYF
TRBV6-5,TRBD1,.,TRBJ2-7,TGTGCCAGCAGGAGGACAGGGTCCTACGAGCAGTACTTC,CASRRTGSYEQYF